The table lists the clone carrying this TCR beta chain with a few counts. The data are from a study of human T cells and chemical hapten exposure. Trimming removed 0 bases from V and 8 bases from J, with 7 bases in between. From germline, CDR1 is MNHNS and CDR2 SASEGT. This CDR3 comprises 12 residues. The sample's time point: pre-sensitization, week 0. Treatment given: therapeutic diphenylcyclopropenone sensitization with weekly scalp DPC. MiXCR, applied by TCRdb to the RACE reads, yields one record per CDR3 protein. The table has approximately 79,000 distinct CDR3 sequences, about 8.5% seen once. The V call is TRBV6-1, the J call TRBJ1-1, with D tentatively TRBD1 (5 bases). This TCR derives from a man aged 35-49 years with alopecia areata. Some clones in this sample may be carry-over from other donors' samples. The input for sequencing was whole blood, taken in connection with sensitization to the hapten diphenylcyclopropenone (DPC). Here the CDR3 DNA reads TGTGCCAGCAGTGAAGCGGGGGGGGAAGCTTTCTTT. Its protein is CASSEAGGEAFF.